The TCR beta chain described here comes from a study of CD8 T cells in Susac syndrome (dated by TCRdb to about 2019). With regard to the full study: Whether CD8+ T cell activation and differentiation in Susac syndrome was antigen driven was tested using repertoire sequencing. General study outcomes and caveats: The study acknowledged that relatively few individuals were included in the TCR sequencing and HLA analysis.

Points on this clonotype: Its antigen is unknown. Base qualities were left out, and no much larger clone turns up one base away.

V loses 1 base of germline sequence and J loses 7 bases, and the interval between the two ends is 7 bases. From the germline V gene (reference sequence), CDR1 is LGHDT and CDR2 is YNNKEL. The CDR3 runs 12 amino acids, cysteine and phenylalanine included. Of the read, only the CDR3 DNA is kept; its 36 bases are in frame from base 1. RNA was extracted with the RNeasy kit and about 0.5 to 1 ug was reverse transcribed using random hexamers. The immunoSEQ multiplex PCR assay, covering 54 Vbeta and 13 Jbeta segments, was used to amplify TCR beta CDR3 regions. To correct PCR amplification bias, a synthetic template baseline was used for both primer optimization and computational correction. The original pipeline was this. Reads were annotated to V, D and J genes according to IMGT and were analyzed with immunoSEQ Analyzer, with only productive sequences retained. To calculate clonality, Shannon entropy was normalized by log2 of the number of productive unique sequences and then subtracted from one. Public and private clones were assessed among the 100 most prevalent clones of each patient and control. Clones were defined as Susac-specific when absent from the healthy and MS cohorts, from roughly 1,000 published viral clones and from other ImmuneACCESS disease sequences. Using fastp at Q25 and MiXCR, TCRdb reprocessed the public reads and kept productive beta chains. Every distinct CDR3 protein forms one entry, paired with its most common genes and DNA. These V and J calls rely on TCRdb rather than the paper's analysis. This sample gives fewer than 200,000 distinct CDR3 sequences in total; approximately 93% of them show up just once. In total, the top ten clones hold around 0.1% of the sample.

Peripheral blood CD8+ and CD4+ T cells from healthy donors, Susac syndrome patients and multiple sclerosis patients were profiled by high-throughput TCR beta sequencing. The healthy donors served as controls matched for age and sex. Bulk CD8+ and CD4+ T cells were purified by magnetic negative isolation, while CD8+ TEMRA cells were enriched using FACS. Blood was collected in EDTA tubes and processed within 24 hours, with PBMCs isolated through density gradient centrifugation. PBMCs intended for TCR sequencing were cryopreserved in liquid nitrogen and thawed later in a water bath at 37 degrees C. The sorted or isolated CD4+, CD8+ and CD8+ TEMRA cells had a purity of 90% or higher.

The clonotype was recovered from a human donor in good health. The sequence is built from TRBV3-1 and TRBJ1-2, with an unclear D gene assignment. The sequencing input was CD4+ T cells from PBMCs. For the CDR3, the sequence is CASSQGVSGYTF. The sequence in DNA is TGTGCCAGCAGCCAAGGCGTTAGTGGCTACACCTTC. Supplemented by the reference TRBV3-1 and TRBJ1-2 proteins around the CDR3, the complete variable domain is DTAVSQTPKYLVTQMGNDKSIKCEQNLGHDTMYWYKQDSKKFLKIMFSYNNKELIINETVPNRFSPKSPDKAHLNLHINSLELGDSAVYFCASSQGVSGYTFGSGTRLTVV.